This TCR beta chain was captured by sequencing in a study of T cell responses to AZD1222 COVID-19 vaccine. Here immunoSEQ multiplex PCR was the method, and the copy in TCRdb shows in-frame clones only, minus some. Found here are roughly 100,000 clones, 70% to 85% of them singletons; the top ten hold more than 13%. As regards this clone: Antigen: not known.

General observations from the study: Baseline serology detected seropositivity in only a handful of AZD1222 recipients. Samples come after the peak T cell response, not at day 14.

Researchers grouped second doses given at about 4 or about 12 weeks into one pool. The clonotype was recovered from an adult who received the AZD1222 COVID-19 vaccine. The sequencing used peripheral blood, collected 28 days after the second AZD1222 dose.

The CDR3 loop is CAVGQGNTEAFF. CDR3 coding DNA: TGTGCCGTTGGACAGGGGAACACTGAAGCTTTCTTT. The gene calls are TRBV7-7 and TRBJ1-1; TRBD1 agrees at 8 bases. Losses at the gene ends were 11 bases for V and 1 base for J; bases not matched to a gene: 3. The CDR3 is 12 residues long. Germline loops: CDR1 SSHAT, CDR2 FNYEAQ (reference sequence).